This T cell receptor beta chain was observed in a study of cytomegalovirus exposure and HLA in healthy donors. Study background: Researchers previously reported finding roughly 120 million unique TCR beta sequences from roughly 180 million T cells. When about 400 donors were genotyped, about 81% of them were found to fall in the Caucasian-associated ancestry cluster.

The PCR used 60 Vbeta and 13 Jbeta primers. Profiling relied on immunoSEQ multiplex PCR, and the TCRdb table lists in-frame clones only, not all of them. Of more than 100,000 clones in the sample, 72% are singletons; the top ten hold less than 5%. With respect to this clone: Its antigen is still unknown.

Study findings and constraints: There were reportedly fewer N-insertions in an Asian-associated ancestry cluster than the approximately 640-donor mean, in a later analysis.

Deletions cut 4 bases from V and 4 bases from J, with 13 bases between. The CDR3 loop spans 15 amino acids. Germline V lookup: CDR1 SGHAT, CDR2 FQDESV (reference sequence). The receptor was isolated from a man aged 50 to 60 in good health and CMV-seropositive. Source material: PBMCs. The chain is built from TRBV11-1 and TRBJ2-2; D is possibly TRBD2 (7 bases). In DNA, the CDR3 is TGTGCCAGCAGCTACGGGGGGCTGGCCACCGGGGAGCTGTTTTTT. Protein product: CASSYGGLATGELFF.